This is a list of T cell receptor beta chains from one sample in a study of OX40 agonist ivuxolimab in advanced cancers. Produced via immunoSEQ multiplex PCR; TCRdb's table is partial and in-frame only. The sample carries 40,000 to 60,000 clones, around 90% recorded once. This sample comprised CD4+ or CD8+ T cells sorted from blood, obtained in a trial of the OX40 agonist ivuxolimab. All receptors derive from an adult with an advanced solid tumor such as melanoma, head and neck, liver or kidney cancer. Each CDR3 is given without its conserved first and last residue.

V	J	length	CDR3
TRBV7-6	TRBJ2-1	13	ASSPSGRAYNEQF
TRBV2	TRBJ2-2	12	ASSDGSGTGELF
TRBV7-9	TRBJ1-1	11	ASSFGLNTEAF
TRBV4-2	TRBJ2-3	14	ASSQVEAGEPYTQY
TRBV13	TRBJ2-5	11	ASSLKRGGVQY
TRBV5-6	TRBJ1-4	12	ASSLSQGREKLF
TRBV11-1	TRBJ1-3	13	ASSLHSSSGNTIY
TRBV9	TRBJ2-1	12	ASSALGDYNEQF
TRBV9	TRBJ2-7	13	ASSVDTGTGDEQY
TRBV7-2	TRBJ2-1	13	ASSLYWQAYNEQF
TRBV5-1	TRBJ1-6	11	ASSSDLNSPLH
TRBV13	TRBJ1-1	12	ASSSDRDYPEAF
TRBV27	TRBJ1-5	12	ASSSGAPNQPQH
TRBV15	TRBJ1-4	14	ATSRDWTERGEKLF
TRBV7-6	TRBJ1-3	9	ASRLGNTIY
TRBV6-4	TRBJ1-1	12	ASSEDREGTEAF
TRBV11-2	NA	13	ASSFFRGTDYEQY
TRBV30	TRBJ2-7	12	AWDQQGSAYEQY
TRBV2	TRBJ1-3	12	ASIEGLSGNTIY
TRBV28	TRBJ1-1	13	ASSLLGGRGTEAF
TRBV6-6	TRBJ1-1	14	ASSYWPETMNTEAF
TRBV7-8	TRBJ2-3	14	ASSPTGGGPADTQY
TRBV5-4	TRBJ2-7	13	ASSSRDRGHGEQY
TRBV5-8	TRBJ1-1	14	ASSGGERVMNTEAF
TRBV7-9	TRBJ1-1	12	ASSFGSMNTEAF
TRBV5-6	TRBJ1-5	12	ASSRGQGAQPQH
TRBV5-6	TRBJ2-7	12	ASSLEQRSYEQY